These 8 T cell receptor beta chains share one sample of origin, sequenced in a study of CD8+CD57+ T cells in acquired aplastic anemia. The patients chosen for sequencing had shown expansion of CD8+CD57+ cells (detected by flow cytometry). Template material for TCR beta VDJ and CDR3 profiling consisted of genomic DNA. A single record per CDR3 protein comes from TCRdb applying MiXCR to the reads. The data hold 130,000 or so distinct CDR3 sequences, with almost 40% observed a single time. Sequencing was performed on sorted CD4+, CD8+, or CD8+CD57+ T cells (not recorded which) from PBMCs. Source of these receptors: a human donor with aplastic anemia.

The sample holds many counts of this clonotype. The J gene is TRBJ1-6, the V gene TRBV6-6; D remains unclear. Trimming removed 3 bases at V and 8 bases at J, with 11 bases between. CDR1 and CDR2 from the germline V gene are MNHNY and SVGAGI (reference sequence). The CDR3 spans 14 residues. CDR3 sequence: CASSYEIAYSPLHF. CDR3 in DNA: TGTGCCAGCAGTTATGAAATAGCTTATTCACCCCTCCACTTT.

The J gene is TRBJ1-6, the V gene TRBV28; perhaps TRBD1 as D (5 bases). The ends were cut back, 2 bases at V and 9 bases at J, with 11 bases in the middle. CDR1 and CDR2 from the germline V gene are MDHEN and SYDVKM. This CDR3 region has 14 residues. CDR3 sequence reads: CASSLQGHGSPLHF. CDR3 nucleotides: TGTGCCAGCAGTTTACAGGGTCACGGTTCACCCCTCCACTTT. The full variable domain, rest sourced from reference TRBV28 and TRBJ1-6, is DVKVTQSSRYLVKRTGEKVFLECVQDMDHENMFWYRQDPGLGLRLIYFSYDVKMKEKGDIPEGYSVSREKKERFSLILESASTNQTSMYLCASSLQGHGSPLHFGNGTRLTVT.

This clonotype appeared many times. The chain couples TRBV20-1 to TRBJ1-2; D gene unclear. Germline values: CDR1 DFQATT, CDR2 SNEGSKA (reference sequence). The CDR3 is 18 residues long. V lost 0 bases, J lost 4 bases, and 24 bases lay in between. This CDR3 reads CSARDSRQPPGSLYGYTF. The CDR3 DNA sequence: TGCAGTGCTAGAGATTCTCGGCAGCCACCAGGATCACTCTATGGCTACACCTTC.

At least ten counts were recorded for this clonotype. The chain links TRBV20-1 to TRBJ2-2; D is unresolved. The CDR3 sequence is 13 residues long. Trimming cost V 2 bases and J 0 bases, with 4 bases left between them. CDR1 DFQATT and CDR2 SNEGSKA come from the germline V gene (reference sequence). CDR3 nucleotides: TGCAGTGCTAGACACTCGAACACCGGGGAGCTGTTTTTT. This sequence encodes CSARHSNTGELFF.

A note on this clonotype: This may arise from a read error, as a much more abundant clone is one base away. This chain connects TRBV6-1 to TRBJ1-1; D not certain. From germline, CDR1 is MNHNS and CDR2 SASEGT. The CDR3 totals 12 residues. The CDR3 reads CATSRMSTEAFF. The CDR3 DNA follows: TGTGCCACCAGTCGAATGAGCACTGAAGCTTTCTTT.

V is TRBV10-3 and J is TRBJ2-1; D may be TRBD1 or TRBD2 (5 bases each). Germline CDR1 and CDR2: ENHRY and SYGVKD. The CDR3 is 15 amino acids. Trimming removed 3 bases at V and 8 bases at J, with 17 bases between. Written as DNA, the CDR3 is TGTGCCATCAGTGAAGTTCAGGGAGAATCGGATGAGCAGTTCTTC. Residues: CAISEVQGESDEQFF.

This chain uses TRBV29-1 with TRBJ2-1, with 11 bases matching TRBD2. Germline values: CDR1 SQVTM, CDR2 ANQGSEA. The V gene end was trimmed by 4 bases and the J gene end by 5 bases; junction bases not matched to a gene: 7. The CDR3 contains 15 residues. DNA of the CDR3: TGCAGCGTTGTACAGCTAGCGGGGGGTCACAATGAGCAGTTCTTC. Amino acids: CSVVQLAGGHNEQFF.

This clonotype was recorded at least ten times. The chain couples TRBV20-1 to TRBJ1-1; D remains unclear. The length of the CDR3 is 14 residues. CDR1 and CDR2 from the germline V gene are DFQATT and SNEGSKA (reference sequence). V gave up 0 bases and J gave up 1 base, with 9 bases separating them. CDR3 protein: CSARDRRRNTEAFF. The CDR3 nucleotides read TGCAGTGCTAGAGACCGACGGAGGAACACTGAAGCTTTCTTT.